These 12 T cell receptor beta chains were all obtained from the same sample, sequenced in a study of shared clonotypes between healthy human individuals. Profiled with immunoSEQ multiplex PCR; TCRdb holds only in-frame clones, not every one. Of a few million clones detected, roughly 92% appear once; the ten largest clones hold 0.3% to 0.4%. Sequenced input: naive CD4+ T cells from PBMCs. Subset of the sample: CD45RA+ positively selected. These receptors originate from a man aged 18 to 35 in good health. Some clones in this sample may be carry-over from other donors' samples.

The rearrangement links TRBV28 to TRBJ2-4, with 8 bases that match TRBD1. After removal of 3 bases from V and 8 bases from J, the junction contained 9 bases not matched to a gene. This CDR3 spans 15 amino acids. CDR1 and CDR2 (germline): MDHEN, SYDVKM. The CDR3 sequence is CASSFQGAPRDIQYF. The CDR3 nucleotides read TGTGCCAGCAGTTTTCAGGGGGCCCCAAGAGACATTCAGTACTTC.

The CDR3 loop is CASSSGPYQETQYF. CDR3 nucleotides: TGTGCCAGCAGCTCCGGGCCCTACCAAGAGACCCAGTACTTC. The rearrangement links TRBV7-9 to TRBJ2-5; D gene ambiguous. Germline loops: CDR1 SEHNR, CDR2 FQNEAQ (reference sequence). Trimming shortened V by 4 bases and J by 0 bases, and 9 bases separated the two germline ends. CDR3 length: 14 residues. The full variable domain, in which reference TRBV7-9 and TRBJ2-5 provide the parts outside the CDR3, is DTGVSQNPRHKITKRGQNVTFRCDPISEHNRLYWYRQTLGQGPEFLTYFQNEAQLEKSRLLSDRFSAERPKGSFSTLEIQRTEQGDSAMYLCASSSGPYQETQYFGPGTRLLVL.

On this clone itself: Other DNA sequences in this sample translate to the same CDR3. The CDR3 here is CASSLSGSYEQYF. In DNA form, the CDR3 reads TGTGCCAGCAGCTTATCCGGCTCCTACGAGCAGTACTTC. The chain employs TRBV11-2 and TRBJ2-7, with D uncertain. CDR1 SGHAT and CDR2 FQNNGV come from the germline V gene. The CDR3 covers 13 residues. V lost 2 bases to trimming and J lost 0 bases, with 5 bases between them.

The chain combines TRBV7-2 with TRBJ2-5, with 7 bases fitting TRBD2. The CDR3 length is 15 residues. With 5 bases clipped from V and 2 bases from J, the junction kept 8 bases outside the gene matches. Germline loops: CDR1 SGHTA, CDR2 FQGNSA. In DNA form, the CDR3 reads TGTGCCAGCAGCCTTAGCGGGCCGATTCAAGAGACCCAGTACTTC. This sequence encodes CASSLSGPIQETQYF.

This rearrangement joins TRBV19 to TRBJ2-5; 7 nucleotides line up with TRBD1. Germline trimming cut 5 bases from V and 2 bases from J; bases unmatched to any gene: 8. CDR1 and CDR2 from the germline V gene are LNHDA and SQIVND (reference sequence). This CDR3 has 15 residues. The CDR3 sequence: CASSDPGTAQETQYF. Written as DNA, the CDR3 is TGTGCCAGTAGTGACCCCGGGACAGCTCAAGAGACCCAGTACTTC.

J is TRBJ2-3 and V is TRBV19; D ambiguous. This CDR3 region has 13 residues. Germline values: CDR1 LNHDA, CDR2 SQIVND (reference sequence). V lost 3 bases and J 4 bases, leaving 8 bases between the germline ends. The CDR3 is CASSMYRADTQYF. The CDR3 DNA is TGTGCCAGTAGTATGTATCGAGCAGATACGCAGTATTTT.

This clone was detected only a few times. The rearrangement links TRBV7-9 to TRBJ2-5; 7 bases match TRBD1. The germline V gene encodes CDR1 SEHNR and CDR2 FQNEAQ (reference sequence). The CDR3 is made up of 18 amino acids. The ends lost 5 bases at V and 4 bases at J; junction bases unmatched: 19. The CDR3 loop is CASSQRLGVQGHGETQYF. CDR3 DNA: TGTGCCAGCAGCCAGCGTTTAGGAGTACAGGGGCACGGAGAGACCCAGTACTTC.

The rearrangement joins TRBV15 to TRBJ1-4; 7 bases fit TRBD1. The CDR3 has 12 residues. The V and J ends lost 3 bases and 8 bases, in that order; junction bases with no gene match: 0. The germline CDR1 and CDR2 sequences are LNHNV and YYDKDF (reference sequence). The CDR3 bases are TGTGCCACCAGCAGGACAGGGGAAAAACTGTTTTTT. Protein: CATSRTGEKLFF.

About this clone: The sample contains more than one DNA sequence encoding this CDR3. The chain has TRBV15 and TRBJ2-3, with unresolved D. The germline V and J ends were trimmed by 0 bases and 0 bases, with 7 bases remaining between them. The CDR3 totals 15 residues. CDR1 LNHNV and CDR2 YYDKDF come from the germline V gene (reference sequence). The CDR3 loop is CATSRDPTSTDTQYF. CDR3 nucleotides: TGTGCCACCAGCAGAGATCCGACTAGCACAGATACGCAGTATTTT.

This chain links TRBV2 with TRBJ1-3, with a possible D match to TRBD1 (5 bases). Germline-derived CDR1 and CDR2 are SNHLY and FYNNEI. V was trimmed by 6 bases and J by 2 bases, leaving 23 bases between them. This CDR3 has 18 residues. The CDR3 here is CASRPNPGRLSTGNTIYF. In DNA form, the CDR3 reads TGTGCCAGCAGACCAAACCCGGGACGTCTATCAACTGGAAACACCATATATTTT.

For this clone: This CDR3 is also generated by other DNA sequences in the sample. The CDR3 DNA reads as TGTGCCTGGAGTGTGGGGACCTATGGCTACACCTTC. This codes for CAWSVGTYGYTF. This chain links TRBV30 with TRBJ1-2; D possibly corresponds to TRBD1 (5 bases). From germline, CDR1 is GTSNPN and CDR2 SVGIG (reference sequence). This CDR3 is 12 amino acids long. V dropped 0 bases and J dropped 4 bases, with 6 bases sitting between them. The full variable domain, completed using reference TRBV30 and TRBJ1-2, is SQTIHQWPATLVQPVGSPLSLECTVEGTSNPNLYWYRQAAGRGLQLLFYSVGIGQISSEVPQNLSASRPQDRQFILSSKKLLLSDSGFYLCAWSVGTYGYTFGSGTRLTVV.

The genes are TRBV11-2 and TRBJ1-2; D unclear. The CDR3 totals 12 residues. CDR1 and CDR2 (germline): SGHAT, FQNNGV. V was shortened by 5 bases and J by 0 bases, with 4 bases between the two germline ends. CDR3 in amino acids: CASSAANYGYTF. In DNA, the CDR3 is TGTGCCAGCAGCGCCGCTAACTATGGCTACACCTTC. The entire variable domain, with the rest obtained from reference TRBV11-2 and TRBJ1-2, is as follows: EAGVAQSPRYKIIEKRQSVAFWCNPISGHATLYWYQQILGQGPKLLIQFQNNGVVDDSQLPKDRFSAERLKGVDSTLKIQPAKLEDSAVYLCASSAANYGYTFGSGTRLTVV.